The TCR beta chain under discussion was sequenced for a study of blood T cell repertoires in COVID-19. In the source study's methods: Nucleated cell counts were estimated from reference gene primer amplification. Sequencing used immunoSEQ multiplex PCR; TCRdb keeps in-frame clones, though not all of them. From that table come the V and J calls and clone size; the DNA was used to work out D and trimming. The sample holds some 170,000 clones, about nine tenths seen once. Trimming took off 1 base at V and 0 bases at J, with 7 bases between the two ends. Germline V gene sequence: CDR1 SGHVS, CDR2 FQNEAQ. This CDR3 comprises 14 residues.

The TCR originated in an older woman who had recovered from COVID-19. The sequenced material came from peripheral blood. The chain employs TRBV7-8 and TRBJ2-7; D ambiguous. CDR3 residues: CASSLGVSSYEQYF. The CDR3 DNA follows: TGTGCCAGCAGCTTAGGAGTTAGCTCCTACGAGCAGTACTTC. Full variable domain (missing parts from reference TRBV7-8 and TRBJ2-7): GAGVSQSPRYKVAKRGQDVALRCDPISGHVSLFWYQQALGQGPEFLTYFQNEAQLDKSGLPSDRFFAERPEGSVSTLKIQRTQQEDSAVYLCASSLGVSSYEQYFGPGTRLTVT.